These 29 T cell receptor beta chains were all obtained from the same sample, sequenced in a study of T cell repertoires in cytomegalovirus infection. MiXCR was run by TCRdb on the reads, yielding one entry per CDR3 protein. The table lists 650,000 to 900,000 distinct CDR3 sequences, 30% to 35% of them singletons. No antigens are known for them. The starting material was cultured CD8+ T cells from PBMCs, obtained from culture after CMV antigen stimulation. The origin of the receptors is a human donor in good health (CMV status not recorded). Some clones in this sample may be carry-over from other donors' samples.

The genes are TRBV6-4 and TRBJ1-2; 8 positions agree with TRBD1. J gave up 3 bases and V 0 bases, and 6 bases lay outside the gene matches. The CDR3 has 16 amino acids. Germline loops: CDR1 MRHNA, CDR2 SNTAGT. The DNA of the CDR3 is TGTGCCAGCAGTGACTCGATAGCAGGGGGCGACTATGGCTACACCTTC. Its translation: CASSDSIAGGDYGYTF.

This clonotype has ten or more counts. The rearrangement uses TRBV12-3 or TRBV12-4 and TRBJ1-1, with 9 bases lining up with TRBD1. Trimming removed 4 bases from V and 0 bases from J; junction bases left unmatched: 6. This CDR3 is 16 amino acids long. The CDR3: CASSWDRVDMNTEAFF. CDR3 DNA sequence: TGTGCCAGCAGTTGGGACAGGGTGGATATGAACACTGAAGCTTTCTTT.

V is TRBV5-1 and J is TRBJ1-2; D unresolved. The CDR3 runs 15 residues. Germline CDR1 reads SGHRS; CDR2 reads YFSETQ. V lost 1 base to trimming and J lost 0 bases, with 10 bases between them. This chain's CDR3 is CASSLYRVSNYGYTF. The CDR3 region has the DNA TGCGCCAGCAGCTTGTATAGGGTATCTAACTATGGCTACACCTTC.

The CDR3 region is CASSGASGPSSYNEQFF. CDR3 nucleotides: TGTGCCAGCAGCGGGGCTAGCGGTCCCAGCTCCTACAATGAGCAGTTCTTC. The rearrangement uses TRBV9 and TRBJ2-1, with 7 bases fitting TRBD2. The CDR3 is 17 amino acids. The V and J ends lost 3 bases and 0 bases, in that order; junction bases with no gene match: 9. Germline V gene sequence: CDR1 SGDLS, CDR2 YYNGEE.

The chain links TRBV5-1 to TRBJ2-1; 9 positions match TRBD2. The germline gives CDR1 SGHRS, CDR2 YFSETQ. This CDR3 comprises 15 residues. V shed 5 bases, J shed 4 bases, and the junction held 7 bases outside the gene matches. CDR3 sequence reads: CASRSLAGPYNEQFF. In DNA, the CDR3 is TGCGCCAGCAGATCGCTAGCGGGGCCATACAATGAGCAGTTCTTC.

This clonotype has a handful of counts. This chain links TRBV6-1 with TRBJ1-1, with unresolved D. The CDR3 spans 13 residues. V was clipped by 7 bases and J by 4 bases, with 13 bases between them. CDR1 is MNHNS, CDR2 SASEGT, per germline. CDR3 sequence (DNA): TGTGCCAGCACCTTTTCCGTTGGCACTGAAGCTTTCTTT. Amino acids: CASTFSVGTEAFF.

CDR3 sequence reads: CASSMWTEAFF. The CDR3 DNA reads as TGTGCCAGTAGTATGTGGACTGAAGCTTTCTTT. The V call is TRBV19, the J call TRBJ1-1; D is undetermined. This CDR3 comprises 11 residues. The V and J ends lost 3 bases and 5 bases respectively, with 4 bases between them. CDR1 LNHDA and CDR2 SQIVND come from the germline V gene (reference sequence). Using reference TRBV19 and TRBJ1-1 for the parts outside the CDR3, the full variable domain is DGGITQSPKYLFRKEGQNVTLSCEQNLNHDAMYWYRQDPGQGLRLIYYSQIVNDFQKGDIAEGYSVSREKKESFPLTVTSAQKNPTAFYLCASSMWTEAFFGQGTRLTVV.

This clonotype was seen repeatedly, ten times or more. The chain is built from TRBV12-3 or TRBV12-4 and TRBJ1-5; weak D call: TRBD1 (5 bases). Trimming took off 8 bases at V and 7 bases at J, with 15 bases between the two ends. The CDR3 totals 13 residues. The CDR3 DNA is TGTGCCAGCGGCCCGGCGGGGCGGCAGCCCCAGCATTTT. It codes for CASGPAGRQPQHF.

There are many counts of this clonotype. The V gene is TRBV27, the J gene TRBJ2-3, with TRBD2 matching 12 bases. Trimming cost V 6 bases and J 2 bases; bases outside gene matches: 3. There are 15 residues in the CDR3. CDR1 and CDR2 (germline): MNHEY, SMNVEV (reference sequence). CDR3 bases: TGTGCCAGCAGAAGACTAGCGGGGGACACAGATACGCAGTATTTT. Its protein product is CASRRLAGDTDTQYF.

Many counts were recorded for this clonotype. This chain connects TRBV7-9 to TRBJ2-4; D gene ambiguous. Germline loops: CDR1 SEHNR, CDR2 FQNEAQ (reference sequence). The CDR3 contains 15 residues. Trimming stripped 2 bases from V and 0 bases from J, with 8 bases between. The CDR3 nucleotides are TGTGCCAGCAGCTTACCCGAGCTAGCCAAAAACATTCAGTACTTC. Translation: CASSLPELAKNIQYF.

This clonotype was observed a few times. J is TRBJ2-5 and V is TRBV9; 7 bases align to TRBD1. Germline CDR1 reads SGDLS; CDR2 reads YYNGEE. The CDR3 runs to 14 residues. V gave up 3 bases and J gave up 4 bases; unmatched junction bases: 6. The CDR3 DNA sequence: TGTGCCAGCAGCGAGGGGGACAGAGTAGAGACCCAGTACTTC. The encoded protein is CASSEGDRVETQYF. The variable domain in full, with the rest retrieved from reference TRBV9 and TRBJ2-5, is DSGVTQTPKHLITATGQRVTLRCSPRSGDLSVYWYQQSLDQGLQFLIQYYNGEERAKGNILERFSAQQFPDLHSELNLSSLELGDSALYFCASSEGDRVETQYFGPGTRLLVL.

V and J are TRBV5-1 and TRBJ2-3; D unresolved. With 4 bases removed from V and 0 bases from J, the gap between germline ends came to 12 bases. Germline V gene sequence: CDR1 SGHRS, CDR2 YFSETQ. This CDR3 is built from 15 residues. The CDR3 sequence: CASSPSVPSTDTQYF. Written as DNA, the CDR3 is TGCGCCAGCAGCCCATCAGTCCCCAGCACAGATACGCAGTATTTT. The whole variable domain, remainder taken from reference TRBV5-1 and TRBJ2-3, is KAGVTQTPRYLIKTRGQQVTLSCSPISGHRSVSWYQQTPGQGLQFLFEYFSETQRNKGNFPGRFSGRQFSNSRSEMNVSTLELGDSALYLCASSPSVPSTDTQYFGPGTRLTVL.

The CDR3 loop reads CATSRVDISATNEKLFF. CDR3 nucleotides: TGTGCCACCAGCAGAGTGGACATTTCCGCAACTAATGAAAAACTGTTTTTT. The chain joins TRBV15 to TRBJ1-4; D possibly corresponds to TRBD1 (5 bases). This CDR3 region has 17 residues. With 1 base removed from V and 0 bases from J, the gap between germline ends came to 12 bases. The germline CDR1 and CDR2 sequences are LNHNV and YYDKDF (reference sequence). The full variable domain, rest sourced from reference TRBV15 and TRBJ1-4, is DAMVIQNPRYQVTQFGKPVTLSCSQTLNHNVMYWYQQKSSQAPKLLFHYYDKDFNNEADTPDNFQSRRPNTSFCFLDIRSPGLGDTAMYLCATSRVDISATNEKLFFGSGTQLSVL.

This clonotype was seen a handful of times. The chain recombines TRBV10-1 with TRBJ2-1; TRBD2 matches at 11 bases. This CDR3 region has 19 residues. With V trimmed by 0 bases and J by 6 bases, 13 bases remained unmatched. The germline V gene encodes CDR1 WNHNN and CDR2 SYGVQD (reference sequence). The CDR3 loop is CASSESTRALAGGFNEQFF. CDR3 sequence (DNA): TGCGCCAGCAGTGAGTCGACTCGAGCTCTAGCGGGGGGATTCAATGAGCAGTTCTTC.

The rearrangement uses TRBV27 and TRBJ2-2; D is unclear. In germline, CDR1 is MNHEY, CDR2 SMNVEV (reference sequence). V was trimmed by 0 bases and J by 6 bases, leaving 5 bases between them. This CDR3 contains 13 residues. The CDR3: CASSLSMAGELFF. Written as DNA, the CDR3 is TGTGCCAGCAGTTTATCGATGGCCGGGGAGCTGTTTTTT.

The chain links TRBV4-1 to TRBJ2-2; D is ambiguous. The CDR3 loop spans 12 amino acids. Trimming left V 8 bases short and J 6 bases short, with 10 bases between. CDR1 is MGHRA and CDR2 is YSYEKL in the germline V gene. The CDR3 DNA reads TGCGCCAGCTGCTGCAAGGCCGGGGAGCTGTTTTTT. It is translated as CASCCKAGELFF.

This clonotype turned up a few times. The rearrangement links TRBV7-2 to TRBJ2-2; D unresolved. The CDR3 has 14 amino acids. The ends were cut back, 1 base at V and 5 bases at J, with 8 bases in the middle. Per germline, CDR1 SGHTA and CDR2 FQGNSA. In DNA form, the CDR3 reads TGTGCCAGCAGCTTAGACTCCTCGACCGGGGAGCTGTTTTTT. This codes for CASSLDSSTGELFF.

The V and J genes are TRBV4-2 and TRBJ1-5; D ambiguous. The CDR3 consists of 15 residues. CDR1 LGHNA and CDR2 YNFKEQ come from the germline V gene. V was pared by 3 bases and J by 0 bases, with 9 bases between. CDR3 region: CASSQRAGSNQPQHF. In DNA form, the CDR3 reads TGTGCCAGCAGCCAGAGGGCAGGTAGCAATCAGCCCCAGCATTTT.

The chain joins TRBV4-2 to TRBJ2-3; 11 positions agree with TRBD2. This CDR3 has 16 residues. Germline V CDR1 and CDR2: LGHNA, YNFKEQ. Trimming removed 3 bases from V and 15 bases from J; junction bases left unmatched: 17. This chain's CDR3 is CASSHTTSGAADTYYF. Written as DNA, the CDR3 is TGTGCCAGCAGCCACACGACTAGCGGGGCAGCAGATACGTATTATTTT.

This clonotype occurred a few times. The chain joins TRBV7-1 to TRBJ1-5, with D perhaps TRBD1 (6 bases). TRBV7-1 carries the ORF label, with uncertain function. V lost 2 bases to trimming and J lost 1 base, with 12 bases between them. CDR3 length: 16 residues. The CDR3 nucleotides are TGTGCCAGCAGCTCAACAGGGATGGGAAGCAATCAGCCCCAGCATTTT. Translation gives CASSSTGMGSNQPQHF.

This clonotype was seen at least ten times. This chain joins TRBV7-2 and TRBJ1-1; TRBD1 might be the D (6 bases). V was clipped by 3 bases and J by 0 bases, with 14 bases between them. The CDR3 covers 16 residues. Germline CDR1 reads SGHTA; CDR2 reads FQGNSA. The CDR3 DNA follows: TGTGCCAGCAGCTTGACAGGTCCTGAATTGAACACTGAAGCTTTCTTT. Translation gives CASSLTGPELNTEAFF.

This chain links TRBV20-1 with TRBJ2-5, with D possibly matching TRBD1 (5 bases). CDR3 length: 16 residues. V was cut by 0 bases and J by 3 bases, with 17 bases left in between. The germline gives CDR1 DFQATT, CDR2 SNEGSKA (reference sequence). CDR3 in amino acids: CSARDDTGSPKETQYF. The CDR3 DNA follows: TGCAGTGCTAGAGATGATACAGGAAGTCCCAAAGAGACCCAGTACTTC.

In this sample, this clonotype turned up many times. The CDR3 DNA sequence: TGTGCCAGCAGTTTACGTAAGGGGCCAAACTCCTACGAGCAGTACTTC. This sequence encodes CASSLRKGPNSYEQYF. The gene calls are TRBV12-3 or TRBV12-4 and TRBJ2-7; D might be TRBD1 (5 bases). The CDR3 consists of 16 residues. V was clipped by 2 bases and J by 0 bases, with 14 bases between them.

The rearrangement joins TRBV29-1 to TRBJ2-2; unclear D gene. This CDR3 contains 13 residues. V was cut by 1 base and J by 1 base, with 4 bases left in between. Germline CDR1 SQVTM, CDR2 ANQGSEA. The CDR3 region is CSVEVENTGELFF. The CDR3 DNA follows: TGCAGCGTTGAAGTGGAGAACACCGGGGAGCTGTTTTTT.

This clonotype was observed a few times. V and J are TRBV4-1 and TRBJ1-2, with D uncertain. The CDR3 contains 15 residues. V was trimmed by 1 base and J by 0 bases, leaving 9 bases between them. Germline loops: CDR1 MGHRA, CDR2 YSYEKL. The CDR3 bases are TGCGCCAGCAGCCAAGTGGACGGTGCTAACTATGGCTACACCTTC. Residues: CASSQVDGANYGYTF.

The rearrangement uses TRBV2 and TRBJ2-1, with 14 bases lining up with TRBD2. The germline CDR1 and CDR2 sequences are SNHLY and FYNNEI. The CDR3 covers 13 residues. The V segment lost 8 bases and the J segment 9 bases; nucleotides outside the gene matches: 3. As DNA, the CDR3 is TGTGCCAGCCTGGGACTAGCGGGGGTTGAGCAGTTCTTC. It codes for CASLGLAGVEQFF.

The chain's CDR3 is CASSFTSGGLLYTGELFF. The DNA for the CDR3 is TGTGCCAGCAGTTTTACTAGCGGGGGTCTTCTTTATACCGGGGAGCTGTTTTTT. The J gene is TRBJ2-2, the V gene TRBV12-3 or TRBV12-4; TRBD2 matches at 11 bases. This CDR3 spans 18 amino acids. J lost 5 bases, V lost 3 bases, and 11 bases had no gene match.

The chain couples TRBV20-1 to TRBJ1-2; 10 nucleotides line up with TRBD1. Germline V lookup: CDR1 DFQATT, CDR2 SNEGSKA (reference sequence). The trim removed 2 bases at V and 4 bases at J, leaving 7 bases unmatched. The CDR3 consists of 15 residues. This CDR3 is CSARNRDRGPYGYTF. Written as DNA, the CDR3 is TGCAGTGCTAGAAACCGGGACAGGGGCCCCTATGGCTACACCTTC.

This clonotype has just a few counts. The chain is built from TRBV4-1 and TRBJ2-1; unclear D gene. CDR1 MGHRA and CDR2 YSYEKL come from the germline V gene. This CDR3 region has 17 residues. Trimming cost V 4 bases and J 8 bases, with 24 bases left between them. The CDR3 loop reads CASSPLTESGRSYEQFF. Written as DNA, the CDR3 is TGCGCCAGCAGCCCGTTAACAGAATCGGGTCGTTCCTATGAGCAGTTCTTC.